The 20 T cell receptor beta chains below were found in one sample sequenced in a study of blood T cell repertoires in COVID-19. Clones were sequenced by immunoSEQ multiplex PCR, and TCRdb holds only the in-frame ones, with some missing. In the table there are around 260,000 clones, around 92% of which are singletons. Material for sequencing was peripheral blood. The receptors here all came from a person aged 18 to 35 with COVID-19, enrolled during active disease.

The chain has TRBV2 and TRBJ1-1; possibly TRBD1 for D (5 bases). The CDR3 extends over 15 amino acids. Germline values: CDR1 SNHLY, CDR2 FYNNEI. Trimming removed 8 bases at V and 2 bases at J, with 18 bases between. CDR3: CASFTHQGGNTEAFF. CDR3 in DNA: TGTGCCAGCTTTACTCATCAGGGAGGTAACACTGAAGCTTTCTTT.

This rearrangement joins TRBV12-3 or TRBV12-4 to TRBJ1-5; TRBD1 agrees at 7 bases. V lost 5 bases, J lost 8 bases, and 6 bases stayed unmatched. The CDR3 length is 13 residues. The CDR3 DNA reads TGTGCCAGCAGTGCAGGGGGTAGGGAGCCCCAGCATTTT. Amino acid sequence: CASSAGGREPQHF.

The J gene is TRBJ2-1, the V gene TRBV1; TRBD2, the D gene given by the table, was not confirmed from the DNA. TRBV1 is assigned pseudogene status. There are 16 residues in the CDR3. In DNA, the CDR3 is TGCACCAGCAGCCAAGCCCGGACTAGCGGCTACAATGAGCAGTTCTTC. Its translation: CTSSQARTSGYNEQFF.

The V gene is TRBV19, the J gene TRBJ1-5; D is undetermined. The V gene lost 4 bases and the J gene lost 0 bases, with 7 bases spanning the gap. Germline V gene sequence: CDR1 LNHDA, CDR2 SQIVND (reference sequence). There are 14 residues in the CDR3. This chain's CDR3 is CASSRVNSNQPQHF. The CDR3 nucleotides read TGTGCCAGTAGTAGAGTTAATAGCAATCAGCCCCAGCATTTT.

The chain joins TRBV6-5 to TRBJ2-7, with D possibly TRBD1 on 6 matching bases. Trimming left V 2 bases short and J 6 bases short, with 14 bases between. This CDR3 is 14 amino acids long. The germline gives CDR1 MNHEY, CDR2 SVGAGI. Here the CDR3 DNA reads TGTGCCAGCAGTTACGGGACAAAGACCTTCGAGCAGTACTTC. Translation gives CASSYGTKTFEQYF.

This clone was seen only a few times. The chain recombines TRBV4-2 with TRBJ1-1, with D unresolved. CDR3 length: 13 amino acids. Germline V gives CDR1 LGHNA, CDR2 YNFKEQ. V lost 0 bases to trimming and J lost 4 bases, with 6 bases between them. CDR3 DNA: TGTGCCAGCAGCCAAGATGTGAGCACTGAAGCTTTCTTT. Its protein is CASSQDVSTEAFF.

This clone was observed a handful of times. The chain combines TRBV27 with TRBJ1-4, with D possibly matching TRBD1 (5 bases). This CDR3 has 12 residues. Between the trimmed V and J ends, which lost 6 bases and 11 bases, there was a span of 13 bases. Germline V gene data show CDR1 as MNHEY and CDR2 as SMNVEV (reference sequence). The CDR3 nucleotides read TGTGCCAGCAGGGAGGGGTCCTCTAAACTGTTTTTT. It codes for CASREGSSKLFF.

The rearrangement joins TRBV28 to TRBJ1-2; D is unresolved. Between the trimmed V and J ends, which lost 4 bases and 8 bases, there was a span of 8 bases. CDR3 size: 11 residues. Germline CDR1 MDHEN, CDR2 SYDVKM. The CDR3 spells CASSSDWGYTF. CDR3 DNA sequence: TGTGCCAGCAGTTCGGACTGGGGCTACACCTTC.

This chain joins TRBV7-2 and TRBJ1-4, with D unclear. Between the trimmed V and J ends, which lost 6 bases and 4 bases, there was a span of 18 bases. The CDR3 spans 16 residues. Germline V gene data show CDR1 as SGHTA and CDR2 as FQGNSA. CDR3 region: CASSLRPGTDNEKLFF. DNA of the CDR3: TGTGCCAGCAGTCTTCGACCAGGAACCGATAATGAAAAACTGTTTTTT.

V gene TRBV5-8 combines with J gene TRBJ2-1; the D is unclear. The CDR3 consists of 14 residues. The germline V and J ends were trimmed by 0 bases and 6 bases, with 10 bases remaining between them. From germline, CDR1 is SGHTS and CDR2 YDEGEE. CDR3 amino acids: CASSLGRVGNEQFF. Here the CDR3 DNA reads TGTGCCAGCAGCTTGGGCCGGGTTGGCAATGAGCAGTTCTTC.

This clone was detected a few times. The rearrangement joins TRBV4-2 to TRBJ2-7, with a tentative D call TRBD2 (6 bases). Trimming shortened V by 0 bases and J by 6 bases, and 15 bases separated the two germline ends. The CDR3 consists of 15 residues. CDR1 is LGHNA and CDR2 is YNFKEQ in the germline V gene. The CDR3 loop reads CASSQDRNGRGEQYF. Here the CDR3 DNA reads TGTGCCAGCAGCCAAGATCGAAACGGGAGAGGCGAGCAGTACTTC.

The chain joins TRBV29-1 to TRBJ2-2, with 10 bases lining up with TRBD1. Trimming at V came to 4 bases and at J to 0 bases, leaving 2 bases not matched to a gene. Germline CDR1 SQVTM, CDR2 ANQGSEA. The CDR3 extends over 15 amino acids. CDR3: CSVGQGATNTGELFF. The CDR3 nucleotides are TGCAGCGTTGGACAGGGGGCCACGAACACCGGGGAGCTGTTTTTT.

The CDR3 protein is CAISESGRGVSDTQYF. For the CDR3, the DNA is TGTGCCATCAGTGAGTCAGGCAGGGGGGTATCAGATACGCAGTATTTT. The V call is TRBV10-3, the J call TRBJ2-3; TRBD1 might be the D (7 bases). CDR3 size: 16 residues. Germline-derived CDR1 and CDR2 are ENHRY and SYGVKD. Trimming shortened V by 0 bases and J by 4 bases, and 14 bases separated the two germline ends.

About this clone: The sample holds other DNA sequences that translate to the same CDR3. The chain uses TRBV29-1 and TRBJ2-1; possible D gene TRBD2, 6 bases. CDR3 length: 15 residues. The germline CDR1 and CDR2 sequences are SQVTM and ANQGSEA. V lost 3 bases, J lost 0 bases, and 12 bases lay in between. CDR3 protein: CSVEGLPSSYNEQFF. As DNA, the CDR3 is TGCAGCGTTGAGGGACTTCCTAGCTCCTACAATGAGCAGTTCTTC.

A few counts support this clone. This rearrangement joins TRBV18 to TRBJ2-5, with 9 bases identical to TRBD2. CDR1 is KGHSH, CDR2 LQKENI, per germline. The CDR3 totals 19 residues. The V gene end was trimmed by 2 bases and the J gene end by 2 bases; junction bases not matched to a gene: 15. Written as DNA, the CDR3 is TGTGCCAGCTCACCATCGGCCGTTATAGCGGGGGATAATCAAGAGACCCAGTACTTC. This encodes CASSPSAVIAGDNQETQYF.

The CDR3 loop reads CSVEEGTGINTEAFF. The CDR3 DNA sequence: TGCAGCGTTGAAGAGGGGACAGGGATAAACACTGAAGCTTTCTTT. This rearrangement joins TRBV29-1 to TRBJ1-1; 9 positions match TRBD1. This CDR3 contains 15 residues. Germline loops: CDR1 SQVTM, CDR2 ANQGSEA. With 0 bases clipped from V and 2 bases from J, the junction kept 4 bases outside the gene matches.

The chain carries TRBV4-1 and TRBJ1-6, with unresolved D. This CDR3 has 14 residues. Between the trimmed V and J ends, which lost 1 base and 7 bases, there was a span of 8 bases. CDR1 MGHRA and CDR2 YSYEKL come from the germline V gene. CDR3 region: CASSQVGGNSPLHF. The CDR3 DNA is TGCGCCAGCAGCCAAGTGGGCGGGAATTCACCCCTCCACTTT.

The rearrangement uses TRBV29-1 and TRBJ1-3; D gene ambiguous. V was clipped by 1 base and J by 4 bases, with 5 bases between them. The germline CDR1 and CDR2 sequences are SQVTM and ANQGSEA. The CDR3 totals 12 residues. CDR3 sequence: CSVEGRGNTIYF. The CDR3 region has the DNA TGCAGCGTTGAAGGCAGGGGAAACACCATATATTTT.

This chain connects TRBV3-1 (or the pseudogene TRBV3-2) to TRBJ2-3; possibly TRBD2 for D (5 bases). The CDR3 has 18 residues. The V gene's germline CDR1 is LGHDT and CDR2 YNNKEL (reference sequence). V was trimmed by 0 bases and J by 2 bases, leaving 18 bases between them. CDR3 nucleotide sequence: TGTGCCAGCAGCCAAGATCAGGTAGCGTGGATTGACACAGATACGCAGTATTTT. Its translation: CASSQDQVAWIDTDTQYF.

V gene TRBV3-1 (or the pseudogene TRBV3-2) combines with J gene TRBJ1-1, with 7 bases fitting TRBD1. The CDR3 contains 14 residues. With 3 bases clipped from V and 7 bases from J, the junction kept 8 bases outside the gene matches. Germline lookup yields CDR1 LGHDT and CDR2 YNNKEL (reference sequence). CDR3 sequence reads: CASSQIEGASEAFF. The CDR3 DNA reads TGTGCCAGCAGCCAGATTGAGGGGGCGAGTGAAGCTTTCTTT.